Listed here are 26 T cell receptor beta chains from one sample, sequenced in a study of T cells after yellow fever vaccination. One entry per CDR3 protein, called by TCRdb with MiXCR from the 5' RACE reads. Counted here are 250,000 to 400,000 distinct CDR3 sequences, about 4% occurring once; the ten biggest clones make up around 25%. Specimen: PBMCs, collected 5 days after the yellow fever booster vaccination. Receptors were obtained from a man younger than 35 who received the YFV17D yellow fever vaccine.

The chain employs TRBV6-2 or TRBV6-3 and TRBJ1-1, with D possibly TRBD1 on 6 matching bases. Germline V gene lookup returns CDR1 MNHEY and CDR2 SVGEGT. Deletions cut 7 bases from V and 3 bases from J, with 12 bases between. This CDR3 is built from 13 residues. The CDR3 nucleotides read TGTGCCAGCATACAGGGAATGGACACTGAAGCTTTCTTT. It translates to CASIQGMDTEAFF.

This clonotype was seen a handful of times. In nucleotides, the CDR3 is TGTGCCAGCAGTTACTCGGCAGGGGGATCCTCCTACGAGCAGTACGTC. Its protein product is CASSYSAGGSSYEQYV. The J gene is TRBJ2-7, the V gene TRBV6-2 or TRBV6-3; TRBD1 matches at 7 bases. This CDR3 is 16 amino acids long. The V and J ends lost 0 bases and 0 bases, in that order; junction bases with no gene match: 5. Germline CDR1 and CDR2: MNHEY and SVGEGT.

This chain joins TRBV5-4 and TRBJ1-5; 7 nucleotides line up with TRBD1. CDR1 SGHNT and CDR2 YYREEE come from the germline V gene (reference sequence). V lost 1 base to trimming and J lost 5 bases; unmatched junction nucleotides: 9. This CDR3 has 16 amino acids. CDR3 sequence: CASSLYRTGEDQPQHF. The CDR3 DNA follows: TGTGCCAGCAGCTTGTATAGAACAGGGGAGGATCAGCCCCAGCATTTT.

The CDR3 reads CASSFLGTSETGELFF. The CDR3 nucleotides read TGTGCCAGCAGTTTTTTAGGGACCTCGGAAACCGGGGAGCTGTTTTTT. The rearrangement joins TRBV27 to TRBJ2-2; D may be TRBD1 or TRBD2 (5 bases each). The germline V gene has CDR1 MNHEY and CDR2 SMNVEV (reference sequence). This CDR3 comprises 16 residues. Trimming removed 3 bases at V and 5 bases at J, with 16 bases between.

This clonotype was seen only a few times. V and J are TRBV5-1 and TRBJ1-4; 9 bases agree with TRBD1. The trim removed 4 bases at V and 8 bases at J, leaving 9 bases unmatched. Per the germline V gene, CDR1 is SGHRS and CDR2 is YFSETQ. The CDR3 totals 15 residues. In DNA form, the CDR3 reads TGCGCCAGCAGCCCAAGGACAGGGGTTGGCGAAAAACTGTTTTTT. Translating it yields CASSPRTGVGEKLFF.

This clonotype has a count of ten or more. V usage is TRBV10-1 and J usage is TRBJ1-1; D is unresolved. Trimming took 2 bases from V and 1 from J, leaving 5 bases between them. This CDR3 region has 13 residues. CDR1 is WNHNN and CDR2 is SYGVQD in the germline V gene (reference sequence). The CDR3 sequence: CASSERANTEAFF. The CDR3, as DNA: TGCGCCAGCAGTGAGAGGGCGAACACTGAAGCTTTCTTT.

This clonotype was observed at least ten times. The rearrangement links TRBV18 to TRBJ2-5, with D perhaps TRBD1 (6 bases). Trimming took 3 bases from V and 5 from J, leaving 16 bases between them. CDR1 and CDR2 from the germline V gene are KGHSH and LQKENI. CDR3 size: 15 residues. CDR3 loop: CASSPVRVQGETQYF. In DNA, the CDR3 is TGTGCCAGCTCACCCGTCCGGGTTCAGGGGGAGACCCAGTACTTC.

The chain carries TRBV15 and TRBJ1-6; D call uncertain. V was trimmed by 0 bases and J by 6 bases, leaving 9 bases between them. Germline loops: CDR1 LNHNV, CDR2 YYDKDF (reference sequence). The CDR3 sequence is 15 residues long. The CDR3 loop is CATSRDIRTNSPLHF. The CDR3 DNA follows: TGTGCCACCAGCAGAGATATCAGGACTAATTCACCCCTCCACTTT.

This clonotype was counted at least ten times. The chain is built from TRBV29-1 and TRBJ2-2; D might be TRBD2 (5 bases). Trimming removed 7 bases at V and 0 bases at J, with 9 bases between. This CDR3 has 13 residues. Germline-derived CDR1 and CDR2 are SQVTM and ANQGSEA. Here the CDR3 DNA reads TGCAGCGGAGGGCAGCCGAACACCGGGGAGCTGTTTTTT. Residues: CSGGQPNTGELFF.

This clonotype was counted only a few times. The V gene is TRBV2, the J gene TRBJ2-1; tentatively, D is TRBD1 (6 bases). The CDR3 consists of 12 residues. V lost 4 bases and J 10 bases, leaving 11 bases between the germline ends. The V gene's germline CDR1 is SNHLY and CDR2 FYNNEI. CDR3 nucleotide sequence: TGTGCCAGCAGTGGTTTTGGGACAGAGCAGTTCTTC. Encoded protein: CASSGFGTEQFF.

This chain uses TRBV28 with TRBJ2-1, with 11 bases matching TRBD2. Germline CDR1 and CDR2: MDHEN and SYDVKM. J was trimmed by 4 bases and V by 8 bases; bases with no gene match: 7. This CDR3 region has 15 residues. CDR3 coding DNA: TGTGCCAGCCACTTAGCGGGGGGGAGGTACAATGAGCAGTTCTTC. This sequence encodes CASHLAGGRYNEQFF.

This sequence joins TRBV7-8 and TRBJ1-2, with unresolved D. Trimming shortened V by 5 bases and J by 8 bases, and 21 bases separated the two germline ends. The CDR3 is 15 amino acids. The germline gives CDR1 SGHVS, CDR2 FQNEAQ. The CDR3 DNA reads TGTGCCAGCAGCCCTAGGCTTCCGGGAACGGGAGGCTACACCTTC. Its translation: CASSPRLPGTGGYTF.

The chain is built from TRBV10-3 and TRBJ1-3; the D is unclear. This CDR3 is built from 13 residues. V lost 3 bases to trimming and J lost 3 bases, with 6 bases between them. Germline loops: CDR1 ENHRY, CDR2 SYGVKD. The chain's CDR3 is CAISEALGNTIYF. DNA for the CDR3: TGTGCCATCAGTGAAGCCCTTGGAAACACCATATATTTT.

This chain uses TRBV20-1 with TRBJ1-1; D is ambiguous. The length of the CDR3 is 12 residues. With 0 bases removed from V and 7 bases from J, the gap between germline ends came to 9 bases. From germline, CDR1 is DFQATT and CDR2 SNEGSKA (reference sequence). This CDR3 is CSARDRPIEAFF. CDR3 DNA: TGCAGTGCTAGAGACCGACCGATTGAAGCTTTCTTT.

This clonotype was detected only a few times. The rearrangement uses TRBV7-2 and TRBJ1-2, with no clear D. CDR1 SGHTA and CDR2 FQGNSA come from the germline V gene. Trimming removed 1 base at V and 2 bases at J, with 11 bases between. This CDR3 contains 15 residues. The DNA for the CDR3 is TGTGCCAGCAGCTTAGGAGCTCCGCGAAACTATGGCTACACCTTC. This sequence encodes CASSLGAPRNYGYTF. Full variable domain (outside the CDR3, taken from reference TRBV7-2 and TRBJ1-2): GAGVSQSPSNKVTEKGKDVELRCDPISGHTALYWYRQSLGQGLEFLIYFQGNSAPDKSGLPSDRFSAERTGGSVSTLTIQRTQQEDSAVYLCASSLGAPRNYGYTFGSGTRLTVV.

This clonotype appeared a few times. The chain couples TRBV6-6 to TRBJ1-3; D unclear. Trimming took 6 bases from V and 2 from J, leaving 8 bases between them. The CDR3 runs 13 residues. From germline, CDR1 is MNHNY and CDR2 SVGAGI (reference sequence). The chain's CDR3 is CASRQEAGNTIYF. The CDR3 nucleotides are TGTGCCAGCAGGCAGGAGGCTGGAAACACCATATATTTT.

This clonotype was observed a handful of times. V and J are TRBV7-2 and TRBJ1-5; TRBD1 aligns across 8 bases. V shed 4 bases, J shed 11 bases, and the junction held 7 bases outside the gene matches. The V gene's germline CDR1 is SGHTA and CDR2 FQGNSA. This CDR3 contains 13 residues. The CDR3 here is CASSWDRFKTQHF. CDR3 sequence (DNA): TGTGCCAGCAGCTGGGACAGGTTTAAAACCCAGCATTTT.

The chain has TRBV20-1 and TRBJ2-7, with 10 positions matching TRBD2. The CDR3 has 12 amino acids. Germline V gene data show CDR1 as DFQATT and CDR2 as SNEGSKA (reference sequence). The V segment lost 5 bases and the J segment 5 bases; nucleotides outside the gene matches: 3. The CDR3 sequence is CSAPLAGDEQYF. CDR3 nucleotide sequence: TGCAGTGCTCCTCTAGCGGGGGACGAGCAGTACTTC.

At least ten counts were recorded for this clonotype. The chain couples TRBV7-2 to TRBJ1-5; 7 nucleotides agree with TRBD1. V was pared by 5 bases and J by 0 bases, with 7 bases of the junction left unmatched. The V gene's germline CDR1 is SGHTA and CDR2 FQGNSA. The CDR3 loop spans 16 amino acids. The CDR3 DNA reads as TGTGCCAGCAGCCTAGGGGGCAGTTATAGCAATCAGCCCCAGCATTTT. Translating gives CASSLGGSYSNQPQHF.

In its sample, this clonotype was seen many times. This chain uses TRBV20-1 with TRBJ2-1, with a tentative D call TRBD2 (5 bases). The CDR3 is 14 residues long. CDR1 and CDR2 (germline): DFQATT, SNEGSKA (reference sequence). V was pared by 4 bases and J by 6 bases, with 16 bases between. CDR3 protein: CSAKFGVWGNEQFF. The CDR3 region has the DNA TGCAGTGCTAAGTTCGGGGTTTGGGGCAATGAGCAGTTCTTC.

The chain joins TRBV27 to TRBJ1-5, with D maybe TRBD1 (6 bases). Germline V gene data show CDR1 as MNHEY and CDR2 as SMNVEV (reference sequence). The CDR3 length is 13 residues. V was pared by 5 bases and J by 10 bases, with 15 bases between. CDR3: CASSQGTPNPQHF. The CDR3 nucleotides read TGTGCCAGCAGTCAGGGGACACCAAATCCCCAGCATTTT.

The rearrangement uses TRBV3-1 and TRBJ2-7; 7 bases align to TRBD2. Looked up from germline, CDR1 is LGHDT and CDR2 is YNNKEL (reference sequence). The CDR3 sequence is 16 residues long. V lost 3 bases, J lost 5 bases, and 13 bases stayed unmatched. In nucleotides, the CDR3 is TGTGCCAGCAGCCAGGGGTTAAAGCGGGGCCTAGACGAGCAGTACTTC. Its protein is CASSQGLKRGLDEQYF.

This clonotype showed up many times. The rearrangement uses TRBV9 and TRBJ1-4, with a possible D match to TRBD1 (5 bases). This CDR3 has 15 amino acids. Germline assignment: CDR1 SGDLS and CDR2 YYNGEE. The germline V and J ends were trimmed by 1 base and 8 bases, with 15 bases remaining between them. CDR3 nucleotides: TGTGCCAGCAGCGTACCCGGGACCCTGCACGAAAAACTGTTTTTT. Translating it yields CASSVPGTLHEKLFF.

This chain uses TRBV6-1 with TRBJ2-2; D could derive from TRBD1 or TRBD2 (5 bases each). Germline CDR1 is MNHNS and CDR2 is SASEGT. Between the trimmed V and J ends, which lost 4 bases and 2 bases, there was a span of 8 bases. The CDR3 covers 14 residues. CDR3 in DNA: TGTGCCAGCAGTGCCGGGACCAACACCGGGGAGCTGTTTTTT. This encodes CASSAGTNTGELFF.

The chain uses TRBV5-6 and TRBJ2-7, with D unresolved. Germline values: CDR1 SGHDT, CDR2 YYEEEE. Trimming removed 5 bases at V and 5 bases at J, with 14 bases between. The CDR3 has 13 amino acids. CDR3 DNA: TGTGCCAGCAGATCCAGTCGCATTCACGAGCAGTACGTC. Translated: CASRSSRIHEQYV.

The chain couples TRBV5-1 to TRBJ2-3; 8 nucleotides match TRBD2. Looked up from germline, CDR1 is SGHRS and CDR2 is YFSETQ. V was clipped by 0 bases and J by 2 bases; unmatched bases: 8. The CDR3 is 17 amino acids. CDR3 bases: TGCGCCAGCAGCTTGGTCCTCCCAGCGGGGGACACAGATACGCAGTATTTT. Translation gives CASSLVLPAGDTDTQYF.